These 7 T cell receptor beta chains were sequenced from one sample in a study of cytomegalovirus exposure and HLA in healthy donors. Sequenced by immunoSEQ multiplex PCR; TCRdb stores in-frame clones only, minus some. The sample carries 190,000 or so clones, roughly 80% recorded once. The sequenced sample consisted of PBMCs. The receptors derive from a young woman in good health and CMV-seropositive.

The chain's CDR3 is CASTRDRERGPYGYTF. For the CDR3, the DNA is TGTGCCAGCACACGGGACAGGGAGAGGGGGCCCTATGGCTACACCTTC. This chain uses TRBV2 with TRBJ1-2, with 9 bases lining up with TRBD1. From germline, CDR1 is SNHLY and CDR2 FYNNEI. Unmatched junction bases numbered 13, after V lost 7 bases and J lost 4 bases. CDR3 size: 16 residues.

The chain links TRBV29-1 to TRBJ1-2; D ambiguous. V was pared by 5 bases and J by 4 bases, with 11 bases between. This CDR3 spans 12 amino acids. The V gene's germline CDR1 is SQVTM and CDR2 ANQGSEA. CDR3 loop: CSVRRAGYGYTF. CDR3 nucleotide sequence: TGCAGCGTTAGGAGAGCGGGCTATGGCTACACCTTC.

The rearrangement joins TRBV18 to TRBJ1-1; D unresolved. The germline CDR1 and CDR2 sequences are KGHSH and LQKENI. This CDR3 region has 13 residues. V was clipped by 2 bases and J by 5 bases, with 9 bases between them. CDR3 residues: CASSPKPGTEAFF. CDR3 nucleotide sequence: TGTGCCAGCTCACCAAAACCGGGGACTGAAGCTTTCTTT.

This clone was observed a single time. V gene TRBV4-2 combines with J gene TRBJ1-1; 7 bases map to TRBD1. The germline CDR1 and CDR2 sequences are LGHNA and YNFKEQ. The CDR3 has 13 amino acids. J gave up 11 bases and V 0 bases, and 6 bases lay outside the gene matches. CDR3 nucleotide sequence: TGTGCCAGCAGCCAAGATAGGCAGGGGGACGCTTTCTTT. Encoded protein: CASSQDRQGDAFF.

The genes are TRBV9 and TRBJ2-5, with D perhaps matching TRBD1 (5 bases). Trimming cost V 4 bases and J 5 bases, with 6 bases left between them. Germline values: CDR1 SGDLS, CDR2 YYNGEE. The CDR3 runs 11 residues. The CDR3 here is CASSPGETQYF. Here the CDR3 DNA reads TGTGCCAGCAGCCCAGGGGAGACCCAGTACTTC.

This chain joins TRBV18 and TRBJ2-7, with a tentative D call TRBD2 (5 bases). CDR3 length equals 13 residues. The germline CDR1 and CDR2 sequences are KGHSH and LQKENI. Trimming left V 11 bases short and J 3 bases short, with 17 bases between. CDR3 nucleotides: TGTGCCGACTACATCAGGATGGGCTACGAGCAGTACTTC. This encodes CADYIRMGYEQYF.

This chain joins TRBV5-1 and TRBJ2-7, with 7 bases matching TRBD1. The J segment lost 3 bases and the V segment lost 5 bases, leaving 5 bases of the junction unmatched. Germline-derived CDR1 and CDR2 are SGHRS and YFSETQ. The CDR3 has 13 residues. CDR3 residues: CASSSDRNYEQYF. In DNA, the CDR3 is TGCGCCAGCAGTTCGGACAGGAACTACGAGCAGTACTTC.